The text below deals with one TCR beta chain. Its antigen is as yet unknown. The CDR3 runs 16 residues. V gave up 4 bases and J gave up 4 bases, with 19 bases separating them. Germline loops: CDR1 MGHRA, CDR2 YSYEKL. The sample belongs to a study of T cells in Graves' hyperthyroidism and ophthalmopathy. General study points: The model forecast ophthalmopathy, anticipating it by a median about 7 months before onset.

In patients aged 18 to 65, hyperthyroidism was newly diagnosed, with duration under 2 months. RNA transcripts were the template for amplifying TCR beta CDR3 regions. RT-PCR in the first round (using the HTBI primer set) targeted the TCR CDR3. MiXCR, applied by TCRdb to the multiplex PCR reads, yields one record per CDR3 protein. The data hold 350,000 to 400,000 distinct CDR3 sequences, with 11% to 15% observed a single time. The TCR originated in a woman aged 60-75 years with Graves' hyperthyroidism. The chain couples TRBV4-1 to TRBJ2-5; a possible D gene is TRBD1 (8 bases). The sequenced sample was blood. CDR3 protein: CASSLTGGRGRETQYF. The CDR3 nucleotides are TGCGCCAGCAGCCTCACGGGGGGCAGGGGGCGAGAGACCCAGTACTTC.